Below, one T cell receptor beta chain is given with its context. Measured with immunoSEQ multiplex PCR; TCRdb has only the in-frame clones, and not every one. The sample yields 350,000 or so clones, 80% to 90% seen once. This entry is derived from a study of blood T cell repertoires in COVID-19. Background on the study: The samples span acute and convalescent COVID-19 from the United States, Italy and Spain. PBMCs, B-cell-depleted T cells, or T cells were the source of the cDNA or gDNA that made up the material.

CDR3 length equals 15 residues. The germline V and J ends were trimmed by 1 base and 2 bases, with 9 bases remaining between them. Germline V CDR1 and CDR2: MDHEN, SYDVKM. The material sequenced was peripheral blood. This sequence originates from a woman aged 30 to 39 with COVID-19, enrolled during active disease. The rearrangement uses TRBV28 and TRBJ2-1; the D is unclear. The CDR3 loop reads CASSLSVAPYNEQFF. The CDR3, as DNA: TGTGCCAGCAGTTTATCGGTAGCCCCCTACAATGAGCAGTTCTTC.